The clone carrying this T cell receptor beta chain was picked up a small number of times. The CDR3 covers 15 residues. Trimming removed 8 bases at V and 2 bases at J, with 16 bases between. Germline V CDR1 and CDR2: MNHEY, SVGAGI. These data originate in a study of blood T cell repertoires in COVID-19. Study details: PBMCs, B-cell-depleted T cells, or T cells were the source of the cDNA or gDNA that made up the material.

Residents of about two dozen US areas, aged about 18 to 89 years, made up the participants. Cohort allocation depended upon clinical history that participants reported. Authors' processing steps: How many nucleated cells were present was estimated from reference gene primer amplification. Only in-frame clones appear in the TCRdb table, and some are missing; sequencing was by immunoSEQ multiplex PCR. From that table come the V and J calls and clone size; the DNA was used to work out D and trimming. This sample carries about 140,000 clones, 84% of them seen once, and the ten largest clones take 5% to 7%.

Sample: PBMCs or T cells enriched from blood (not recorded which). This clonotype originated in a man in his forties or fifties with acute COVID-19. The genes are TRBV6-5 and TRBJ1-5; TRBD1 is a possible D gene (5 bases). The CDR3 is CASVSSWGGNQPQHF. CDR3 nucleotide sequence: TGTGCCAGCGTTAGCTCGTGGGGGGGCAATCAGCCCCAGCATTTT.